The 2 T cell receptor beta chains listed next were all sequenced from one sample in a study of cytomegalovirus exposure and HLA in healthy donors. Both 60 Vbeta primers and 13 Jbeta primers went into the PCR. Method: immunoSEQ multiplex PCR; TCRdb's copy keeps in-frame clones and lacks some. The sample data list some 75,000 clones. The sequenced sample was PBMCs. The origin of the receptors is a boy aged 5 to 17 in good health and CMV-seronegative.

The gene calls are TRBV11-1 and TRBJ2-5; 7 bases fit TRBD1. Germline CDR1 and CDR2: SGHAT and FQDESV (reference sequence). V trimming: 1 base; J trimming: 2 bases; junction bases outside the gene matches: 7. The CDR3 length is 16 residues. CDR3 sequence reads: CASSLVIGTAQETQYF. The CDR3 coding sequence is TGTGCCAGCAGCTTAGTTATTGGGACAGCTCAAGAGACCCAGTACTTC.

This chain uses TRBV7-9 with TRBJ2-7; D is unclear. The CDR3 runs to 11 residues. Germline V gene data show CDR1 as SEHNR and CDR2 as FQNEAQ (reference sequence). V dropped 5 bases and J dropped 1 base, with 3 bases sitting between them. The CDR3 sequence is CASSLSYEQYF. The CDR3 coding sequence is TGTGCCAGCAGCCTGTCCTACGAGCAGTACTTC.